Reported below is one TCR beta chain. Its antigen is not known. This record comes from a study of CD8+CD57+ T cells in acquired aplastic anemia. Study-wide background: Sorted CD4+ plus CD8+ cells gave DNA averaging roughly 3.2 ug. The study, taken as a whole, reports: Roughly 30 was the count of CD8+ CDR3 sequences that patients shared with controls.

V was shortened by 2 bases and J by 5 bases, with 13 bases between the two germline ends. Germline V CDR1 and CDR2: SGHDT, YYEEEE. The CDR3 has 14 amino acids. Patients picked for sequencing had shown CD8+CD57+ cell expansion detected by flow cytometry. All patients had severe acquired aplastic anemia. It was genomic DNA that served as the template for profiling TCR beta VDJ and CDR3. TCRdb itself ran the reads through MiXCR, one entry per CDR3 protein. The data show around 500,000 distinct CDR3 sequences, under 40% seen once. This chain joins TRBV5-6 and TRBJ2-5; possible D gene TRBD2, 6 bases. The sequenced sample was sorted CD4+, CD8+, or CD8+CD57+ T cells (not recorded which) from PBMCs. The origin of this receptor is a human donor with aplastic anemia. The CDR3 region is CASSLDGGVETQYF. As DNA, the CDR3 is TGTGCCAGCAGCTTAGACGGAGGGGTCGAGACCCAGTACTTC.